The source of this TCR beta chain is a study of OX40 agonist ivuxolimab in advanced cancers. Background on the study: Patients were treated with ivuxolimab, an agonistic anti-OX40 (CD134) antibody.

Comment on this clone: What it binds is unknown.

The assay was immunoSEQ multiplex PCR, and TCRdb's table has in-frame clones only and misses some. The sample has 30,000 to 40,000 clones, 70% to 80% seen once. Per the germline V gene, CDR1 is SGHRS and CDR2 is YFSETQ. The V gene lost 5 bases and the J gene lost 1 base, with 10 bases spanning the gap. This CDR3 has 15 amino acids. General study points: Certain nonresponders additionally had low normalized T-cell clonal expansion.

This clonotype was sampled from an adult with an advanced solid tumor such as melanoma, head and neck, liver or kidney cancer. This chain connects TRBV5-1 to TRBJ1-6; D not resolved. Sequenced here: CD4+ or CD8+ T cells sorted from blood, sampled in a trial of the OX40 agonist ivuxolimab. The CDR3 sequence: CASRETFSYNSPLHF. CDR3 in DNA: TGCGCCAGCAGGGAGACTTTTTCCTATAATTCACCCCTCCACTTT.